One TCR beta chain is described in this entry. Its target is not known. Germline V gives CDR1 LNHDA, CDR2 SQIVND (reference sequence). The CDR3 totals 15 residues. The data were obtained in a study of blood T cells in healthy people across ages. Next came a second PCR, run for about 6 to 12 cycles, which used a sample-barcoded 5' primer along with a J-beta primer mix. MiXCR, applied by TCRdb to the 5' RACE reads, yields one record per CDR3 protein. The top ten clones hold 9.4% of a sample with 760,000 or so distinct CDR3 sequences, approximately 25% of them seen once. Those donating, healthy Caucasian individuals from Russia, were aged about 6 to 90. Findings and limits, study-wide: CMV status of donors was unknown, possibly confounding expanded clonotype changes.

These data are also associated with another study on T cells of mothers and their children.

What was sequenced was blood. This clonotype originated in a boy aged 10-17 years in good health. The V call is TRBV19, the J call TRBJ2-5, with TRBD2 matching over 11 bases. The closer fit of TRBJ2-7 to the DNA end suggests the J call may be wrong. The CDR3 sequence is CATTSLAGGSGEQYF. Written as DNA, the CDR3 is TGTGCCACTACCTCCCTAGCGGGAGGTTCAGGCGAGCAGTACTTC.